This T cell receptor beta chain appears in the sequencing data of a study of CD8 T cells in Susac syndrome. V shed 3 bases, J shed 2 bases, and the junction held 4 bases outside the gene matches. There are 13 residues in the CDR3. CDR1 and CDR2 (germline): DFQATT, SNEGSKA (reference sequence). With random hexamers, reverse transcription was performed on about 0.5 to 1 ug of RNA. TCR beta CDR3 was amplified by immunoSEQ covering 54 Vbeta and 13 Jbeta. Using its own MiXCR run on the immunoSEQ multiplex PCR reads, TCRdb lists one record per CDR3 protein. The sample yields around 280,000 distinct CDR3 sequences, about 85% seen once. TCR beta sequencing was performed on blood CD8+ and CD4+ T cells. The multiple sclerosis control group comprised treatment-naive patients with stable or active relapsing-remitting disease.

This receptor was obtained from a human donor with multiple sclerosis. Sample: CD8+ T cells from PBMCs. The chain has TRBV20-1 and TRBJ2-7; 7 positions agree with TRBD1. In nucleotides, the CDR3 is TGCAGTGCTAGGGGGACAGCGACCTACGAGCAGTACTTC. Translation: CSARGTATYEQYF.